One and the same sample provided the 4 T cell receptor beta chains below, sequenced in a study of blood T cell repertoires in COVID-19. Sequencing was performed with immunoSEQ multiplex PCR; in TCRdb, only in-frame clones are kept and a portion is missing. The sample records around 280,000 clones, 70% to 90% being singletons. The sample taken for sequencing was peripheral blood. The origin of the receptors is a woman in her thirties who had recovered from COVID-19.

Details on this clone: One junction end does not reproduce the germline sequence, and a read error may be involved. V and J are TRBV6-6 and TRBJ1-3; D is undetermined. The germline gives CDR1 MNHNY, CDR2 SVGAGI (reference sequence). This CDR3 contains 9 residues. The CDR3 region has the DNA TGCGACTTAGGAAACACCATATATTTT. Translating gives CDLGNTIYF.

The rearrangement uses TRBV3-1 (or the pseudogene TRBV3-2) and TRBJ2-2; D perhaps matches TRBD1 (6 bases). Germline V gene sequence: CDR1 LGHDT, CDR2 YNNKEL (reference sequence). Trimming shortened V by 7 bases and J by 3 bases, and 9 bases separated the two germline ends. This CDR3 spans 13 amino acids. The CDR3, as DNA: TGTGCCAGCAAAACAGGGTACACCGGGGAGCTGTTTTTT. The encoded protein is CASKTGYTGELFF.

This chain uses TRBV6-5 with TRBJ2-7, with 8 bases that match TRBD1. From germline, CDR1 is MNHEY and CDR2 SVGAGI. The junction had 4 bases not matched to a gene; V was cut back by 6 bases and J by 0 bases. The CDR3 length is 14 residues. CDR3: CASRGQAASYEQYF. CDR3 DNA sequence: TGTGCCAGCAGGGGACAGGCCGCCTCCTACGAGCAGTACTTC.

This chain uses TRBV27 with TRBJ2-7; D perhaps matches TRBD1 (6 bases). CDR1 is MNHEY and CDR2 is SMNVEV in the germline V gene (reference sequence). Trimming removed 6 bases at V and 6 bases at J, with 21 bases between. This CDR3 is 15 amino acids long. The CDR3 sequence: CASSSNPAGAVEQYF. Here the CDR3 DNA reads TGTGCCAGCAGCAGCAACCCCGCAGGGGCGGTCGAGCAGTACTTC.